This TCR beta chain was profiled in a study of CD8 T cells in Susac syndrome. Random hexamers were used to reverse transcribe the RNA input (about 0.5 to 1 ug). Amplification of TCR beta CDR3 across 54 Vbeta and 13 Jbeta was performed with immunoSEQ multiplex PCR. Via MiXCR, TCRdb re-called the immunoSEQ multiplex PCR reads, giving one row per CDR3 protein. The top ten clones hold 0.065% of a sample with fewer than 350,000 distinct CDR3 sequences, about 91% of them seen once. This CDR3 spans 17 amino acids. Trimming at V came to 6 bases and at J to 2 bases, leaving 13 bases not matched to a gene. Germline V gene lookup returns CDR1 SNHLY and CDR2 FYNNEI.

The specimen sequenced was CD4+ T cells from PBMCs. This TCR came from a human donor with multiple sclerosis. The gene calls are TRBV2 and TRBJ2-5, with 9 bases aligning to TRBD2. DNA of the CDR3: TGTGCCAGCAGACTCACTCCCGGGACTAGCAGACAAGAGACCCAGTACTTC. This sequence encodes CASRLTPGTSRQETQYF.